Each of the 2 T cell receptor beta chains below was sequenced from the same sample in a study of blood T cell repertoires in COVID-19. The protocol was immunoSEQ multiplex PCR, while the TCRdb copy is restricted to in-frame clones and leaves out a portion. This sample yields some 180,000 clones, of which about four fifths are seen a single time; around 5.9% belongs to the top ten. The material sequenced was peripheral blood. The source of these receptors is a woman in her thirties or forties with COVID-19, enrolled during active disease.

This chain uses TRBV19 with TRBJ2-1; D uncertain. V was shortened by 7 bases and J by 5 bases, with 12 bases between the two germline ends. CDR3 size: 13 residues. The V gene's germline CDR1 is LNHDA and CDR2 SQIVND (reference sequence). The CDR3 is CASKPAPDNEQFF. The DNA for the CDR3 is TGTGCCAGTAAACCTGCGCCTGACAATGAGCAGTTCTTC.

The rearrangement uses TRBV5-1 and TRBJ2-1; 9 bases map to TRBD2. The CDR3 sequence is 16 residues long. CDR1 SGHRS and CDR2 YFSETQ come from the germline V gene. V dropped 0 bases and J dropped 8; count of bases not matched to a gene: 9. CDR3 DNA: TGCGCCAGCAGCTTGGTTGCGCGCGCGGGGGGGTATGAGCAGTTCTTC. Encoded protein: CASSLVARAGGYEQFF.